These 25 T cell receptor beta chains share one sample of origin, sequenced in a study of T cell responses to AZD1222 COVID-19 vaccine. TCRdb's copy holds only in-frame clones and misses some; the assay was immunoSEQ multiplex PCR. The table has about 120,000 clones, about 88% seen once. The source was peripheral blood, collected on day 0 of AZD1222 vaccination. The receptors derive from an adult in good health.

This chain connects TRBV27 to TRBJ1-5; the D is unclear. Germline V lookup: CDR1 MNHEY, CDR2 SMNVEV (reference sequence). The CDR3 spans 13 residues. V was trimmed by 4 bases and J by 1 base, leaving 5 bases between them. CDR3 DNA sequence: TGTGCCAGCAGTTGGCAGAGCAATCAGCCCCAGCATTTT. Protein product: CASSWQSNQPQHF.

CDR3 residues: CASSPTGTGMNTEAFF. The CDR3 DNA reads TGTGCCAGCAGCCCTACAGGGACTGGCATGAACACTGAAGCTTTCTTT. The V call is TRBV5-5, the J call TRBJ1-1, with D maybe TRBD1 (6 bases). Germline CDR1 reads SGHKS; CDR2 reads YYEKEE (reference sequence). The V end lost 4 bases, the J end lost 0 bases, and 16 bases lay between the germline ends. The CDR3 spans 16 residues. The entire variable domain, with the rest obtained from reference TRBV5-5 and TRBJ1-1, is as follows: DAGVTQSPTHLIKTRGQQVTLRCSPISGHKSVSWYQQVLGQGPQFIFQYYEKEERGRGNFPDRFSARQFPNYSSELNVNALLLGDSALYLCASSPTGTGMNTEAFFGQGTRLTVV.

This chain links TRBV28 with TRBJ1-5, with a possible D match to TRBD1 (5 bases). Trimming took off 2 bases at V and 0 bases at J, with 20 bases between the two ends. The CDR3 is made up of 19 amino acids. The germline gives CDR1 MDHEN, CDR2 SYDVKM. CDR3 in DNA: TGTGCCAGCAGTTTAGGGGTAGGGGACGTCGGGACTAGCAATCAGCCCCAGCATTTT. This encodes CASSLGVGDVGTSNQPQHF.

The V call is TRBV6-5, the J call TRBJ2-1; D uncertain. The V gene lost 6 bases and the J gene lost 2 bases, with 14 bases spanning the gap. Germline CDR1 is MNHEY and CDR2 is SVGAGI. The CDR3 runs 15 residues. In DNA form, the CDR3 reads TGTGCCAGCAGCAAGACTTTTGAGGCCTACAATGAGCAGTTCTTC. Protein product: CASSKTFEAYNEQFF.

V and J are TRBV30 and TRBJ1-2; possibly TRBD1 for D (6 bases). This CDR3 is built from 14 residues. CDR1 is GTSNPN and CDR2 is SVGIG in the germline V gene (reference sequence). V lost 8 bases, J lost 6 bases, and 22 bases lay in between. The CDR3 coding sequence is TGTGCCCCTAGGGGGAAACAGGGACGGAATGGCTACACCTTC. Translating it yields CAPRGKQGRNGYTF.

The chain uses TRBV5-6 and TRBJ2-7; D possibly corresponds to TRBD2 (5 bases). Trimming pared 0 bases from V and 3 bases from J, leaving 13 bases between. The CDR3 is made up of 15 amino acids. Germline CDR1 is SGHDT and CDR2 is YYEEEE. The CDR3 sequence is CASSLDGELVYEQYF. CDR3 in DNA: TGTGCCAGCAGCTTGGACGGGGAGTTGGTCTACGAGCAGTACTTC.

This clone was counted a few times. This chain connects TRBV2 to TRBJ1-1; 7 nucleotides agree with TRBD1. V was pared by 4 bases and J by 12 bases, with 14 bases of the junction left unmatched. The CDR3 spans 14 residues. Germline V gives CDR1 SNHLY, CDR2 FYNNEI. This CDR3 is CASSALDEQGRSFF. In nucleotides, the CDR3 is TGTGCCAGCAGTGCCCTTGATGAACAGGGGAGGTCTTTCTTT.

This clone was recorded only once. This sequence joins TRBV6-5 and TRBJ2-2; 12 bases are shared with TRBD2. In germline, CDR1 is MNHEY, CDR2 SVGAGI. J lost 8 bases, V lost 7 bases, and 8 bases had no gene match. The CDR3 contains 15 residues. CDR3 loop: CASNPTSGRGGELFF. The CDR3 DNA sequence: TGTGCCAGCAACCCGACTAGCGGGAGAGGAGGGGAGCTGTTTTTT.

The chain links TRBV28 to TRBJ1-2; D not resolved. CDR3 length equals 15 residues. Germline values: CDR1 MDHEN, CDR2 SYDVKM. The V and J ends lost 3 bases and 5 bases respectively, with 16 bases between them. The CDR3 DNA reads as TGTGCCAGCAGTTTGGTGTCCCCCGATGGGTATGGCTACACCTTC. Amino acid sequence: CASSLVSPDGYGYTF.

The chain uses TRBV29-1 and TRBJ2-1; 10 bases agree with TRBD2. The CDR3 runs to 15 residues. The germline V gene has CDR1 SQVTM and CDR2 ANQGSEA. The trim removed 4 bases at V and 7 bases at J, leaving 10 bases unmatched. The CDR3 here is CSVGLSGGASNEQFF. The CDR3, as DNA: TGCAGCGTTGGTTTAAGCGGGGGGGCTAGTAATGAGCAGTTCTTC.

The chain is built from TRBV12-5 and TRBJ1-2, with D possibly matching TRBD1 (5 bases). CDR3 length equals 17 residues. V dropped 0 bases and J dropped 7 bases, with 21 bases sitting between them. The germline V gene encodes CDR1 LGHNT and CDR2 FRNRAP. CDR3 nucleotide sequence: TGTGCTAGTGGTTTGGTACTCGGGGCGGGACGTTTGGGTGGCTACACCTTC. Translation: CASGLVLGAGRLGGYTF. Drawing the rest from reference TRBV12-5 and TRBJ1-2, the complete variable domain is DARVTQTPRHKVTEMGQEVTMRCQPILGHNTVFWYRQTMMQGLELLAYFRNRAPLDDSGMPKDRFSAEMPDATLATLKIQPSEPRDSAVYFCASGLVLGAGRLGGYTFGSGTRLTVV.

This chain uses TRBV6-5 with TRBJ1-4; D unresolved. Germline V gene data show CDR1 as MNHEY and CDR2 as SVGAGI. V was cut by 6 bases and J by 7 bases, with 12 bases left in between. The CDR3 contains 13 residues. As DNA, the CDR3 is TGTGCCAGCAGGCCCGGGCTGACTGAAAAACTGTTTTTT. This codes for CASRPGLTEKLFF.

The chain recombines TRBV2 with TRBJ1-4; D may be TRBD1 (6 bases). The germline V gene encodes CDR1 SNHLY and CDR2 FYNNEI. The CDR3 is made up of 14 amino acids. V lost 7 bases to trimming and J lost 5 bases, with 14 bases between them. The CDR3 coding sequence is TGTGCCAGCACTTCACAGGGAGCGAATGAAAAACTGTTTTTT. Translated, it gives CASTSQGANEKLFF.

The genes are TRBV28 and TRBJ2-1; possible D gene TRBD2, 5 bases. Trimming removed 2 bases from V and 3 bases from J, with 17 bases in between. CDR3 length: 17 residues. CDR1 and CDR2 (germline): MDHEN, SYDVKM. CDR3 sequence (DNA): TGTGCCAGCAGTTTAGCCCTCTTTGGTAGCGACTACAATGAGCAGTTCTTC. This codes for CASSLALFGSDYNEQFF.

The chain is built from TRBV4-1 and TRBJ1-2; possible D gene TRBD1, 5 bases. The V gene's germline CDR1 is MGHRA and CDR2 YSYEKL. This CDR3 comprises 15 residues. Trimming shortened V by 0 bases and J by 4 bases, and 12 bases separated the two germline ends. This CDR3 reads CASSQDWGGSYGYTF. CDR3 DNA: TGCGCCAGCAGCCAAGACTGGGGCGGATCCTATGGCTACACCTTC.

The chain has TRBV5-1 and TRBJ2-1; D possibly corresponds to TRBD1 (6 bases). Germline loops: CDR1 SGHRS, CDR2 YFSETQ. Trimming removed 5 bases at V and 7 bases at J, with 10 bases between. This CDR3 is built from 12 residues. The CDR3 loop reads CASRGQRNEQFF. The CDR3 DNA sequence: TGCGCCAGCAGAGGACAGAGAAATGAGCAGTTCTTC.

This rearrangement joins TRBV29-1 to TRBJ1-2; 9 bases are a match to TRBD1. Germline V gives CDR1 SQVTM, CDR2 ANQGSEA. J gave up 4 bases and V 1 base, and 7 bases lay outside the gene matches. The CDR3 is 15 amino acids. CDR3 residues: CSVEVLDRGGYGYTF. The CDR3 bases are TGCAGCGTTGAAGTCCTTGACAGGGGGGGCTATGGCTACACCTTC. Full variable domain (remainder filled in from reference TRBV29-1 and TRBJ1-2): SAVISQKPSRDICQRGTSLTIQCQVDSQVTMMFWYRQQPGQSLTLIATANQGSEATYESGFVIDKFPISRPNLTFSTLTVSNMSPEDSSIYLCSVEVLDRGGYGYTFGSGTRLTVV.

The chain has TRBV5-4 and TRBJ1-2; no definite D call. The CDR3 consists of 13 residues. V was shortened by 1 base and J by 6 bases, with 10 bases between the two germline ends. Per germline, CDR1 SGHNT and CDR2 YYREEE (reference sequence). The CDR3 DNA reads TGTGCCAGCAGCTTGTACGGGTCCAATGGCTACACCTTC. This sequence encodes CASSLYGSNGYTF.

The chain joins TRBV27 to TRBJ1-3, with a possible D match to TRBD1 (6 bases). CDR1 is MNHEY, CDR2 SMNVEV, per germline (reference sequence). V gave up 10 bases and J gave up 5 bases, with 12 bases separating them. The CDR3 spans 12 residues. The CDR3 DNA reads TGTGCCAACCTTAGGGGGAGAAACACCATATATTTT. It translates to CANLRGRNTIYF.

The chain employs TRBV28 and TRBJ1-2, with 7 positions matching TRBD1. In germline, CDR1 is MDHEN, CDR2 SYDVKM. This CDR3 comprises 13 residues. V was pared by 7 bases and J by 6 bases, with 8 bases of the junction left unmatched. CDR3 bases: TGTGCCAGCACCGACAGGGCAGTTGATGGCTACACCTTC. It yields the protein CASTDRAVDGYTF.

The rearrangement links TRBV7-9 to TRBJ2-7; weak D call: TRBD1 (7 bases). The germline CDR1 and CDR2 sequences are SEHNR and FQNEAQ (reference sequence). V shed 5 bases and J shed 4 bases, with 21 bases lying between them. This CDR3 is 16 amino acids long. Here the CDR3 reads CASSAPFRGDLYEQYF. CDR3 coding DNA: TGTGCCAGCAGCGCTCCCTTCAGGGGGGACTTATACGAGCAGTACTTC.

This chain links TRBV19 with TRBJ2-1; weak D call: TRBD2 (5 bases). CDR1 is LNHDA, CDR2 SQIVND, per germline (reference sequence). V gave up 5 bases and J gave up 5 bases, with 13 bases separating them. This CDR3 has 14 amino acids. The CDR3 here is CASSPWTPNNEQFF. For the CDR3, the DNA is TGTGCCAGTAGTCCCTGGACTCCTAACAATGAGCAGTTCTTC.

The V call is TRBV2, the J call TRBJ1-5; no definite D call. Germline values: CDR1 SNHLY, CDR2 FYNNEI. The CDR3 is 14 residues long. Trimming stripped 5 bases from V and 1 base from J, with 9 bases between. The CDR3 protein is CASSQGWSNQPQHF. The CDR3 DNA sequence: TGTGCCAGCAGTCAAGGGTGGAGCAATCAGCCCCAGCATTTT.

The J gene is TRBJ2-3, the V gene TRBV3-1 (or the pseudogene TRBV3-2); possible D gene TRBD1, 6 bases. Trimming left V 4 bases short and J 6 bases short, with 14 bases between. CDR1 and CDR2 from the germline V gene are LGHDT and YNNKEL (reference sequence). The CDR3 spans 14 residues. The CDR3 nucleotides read TGTGCCAGCAGCCCCAGCGTCAGGGGTGATACGCAGTATTTT. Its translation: CASSPSVRGDTQYF.

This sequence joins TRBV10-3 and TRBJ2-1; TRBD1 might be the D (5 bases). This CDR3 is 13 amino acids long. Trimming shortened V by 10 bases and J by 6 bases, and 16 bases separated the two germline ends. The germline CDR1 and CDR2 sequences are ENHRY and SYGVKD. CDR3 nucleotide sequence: TGTGCCACCAAAGACAGCATAAGCAATGAGCAGTTCTTC. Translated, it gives CATKDSISNEQFF.